This passage covers 8 T cell receptor beta chains from one sample sequenced in a study of identical twins. MiXCR was run by TCRdb on the 5' RACE reads, yielding one entry per CDR3 protein. The data contain about 790,000 distinct CDR3 sequences, roughly 20% of them singletons. These data were also reused for a study on T cells expressing NK-cell markers.

The material sequenced was PBMCs. These receptors were obtained from a woman under 30 in good health.

Only a few counts were recorded for this clonotype. The V gene is TRBV6-2 or TRBV6-3, the J gene TRBJ2-7; D is possibly TRBD2 (6 bases). Germline loops: CDR1 MNHEY, CDR2 SVGEGT. The CDR3 totals 11 residues. V lost 5 bases to trimming and J lost 9 bases, with 11 bases between them. In DNA form, the CDR3 reads TGTGCCAGCAGTGAAGAGGGAGGGCAGTACTTC. Protein product: CASSEEGGQYF.

The chain couples TRBV7-2 to TRBJ2-1, with 14 bases identical to TRBD2. This CDR3 contains 17 residues. The germline V gene encodes CDR1 SGHTA and CDR2 FQGNSA. Trimming removed 0 bases from V and 7 bases from J; junction bases left unmatched: 5. CDR3 protein: CASSLAGTSGRANEQFF. In DNA, the CDR3 is TGTGCCAGCAGCTTAGCTGGGACTAGCGGGAGAGCGAATGAGCAGTTCTTC. The whole variable domain, filled in from reference TRBV7-2 and TRBJ2-1, reads GAGVSQSPSNKVTEKGKDVELRCDPISGHTALYWYRQSLGQGLEFLIYFQGNSAPDKSGLPSDRFSAERTGGSVSTLTIQRTQQEDSAVYLCASSLAGTSGRANEQFFGPGTRLTVL.

This clonotype appeared a few times. V and J are TRBV5-5 and TRBJ2-3, with D tentatively TRBD2 (7 bases). Trimming cost V 6 bases and J 8 bases, with 25 bases left between them. The CDR3 spans 16 residues. Germline assignment: CDR1 SGHKS and CDR2 YYEKEE (reference sequence). The CDR3 here is CASTTSAGALYGTQYF. The CDR3 DNA is TGTGCCAGCACCACCTCGGCGGGGGCCCTTTACGGTACGCAGTATTTT.

This sequence joins TRBV10-3 and TRBJ2-1; a weak D match, TRBD2 (6 bases). The CDR3 spans 13 residues. Germline V gene data show CDR1 as ENHRY and CDR2 as SYGVKD. V gave up 8 bases and J gave up 9 bases, with 17 bases separating them. The DNA for the CDR3 is TGTGCCATCGGAAGCCCGGGGGTACTTGAGCAGTTCTTC. It is translated as CAIGSPGVLEQFF.

Many counts were recorded for this clonotype. The chain links TRBV20-1 to TRBJ2-3; maybe TRBD2 (6 bases). V gave up 5 bases and J gave up 1 base, with 16 bases separating them. The CDR3 runs 15 residues. CDR1 is DFQATT, CDR2 SNEGSKA, per germline (reference sequence). Written as DNA, the CDR3 is TGCAGTGCTCCCTCCGCCGGGGAGGGCACAGATACGCAGTATTTT. Translated, it gives CSAPSAGEGTDTQYF.

This clonotype was seen only a few times. The gene calls are TRBV12-3 or TRBV12-4 and TRBJ2-7; D ambiguous. The CDR3 length is 12 residues. Deletions cut 5 bases from V and 9 bases from J, with 14 bases between. The CDR3 loop reads CASSPGPTAQYF. The CDR3 bases are TGTGCCAGCAGTCCTGGACCTACGGCGCAGTACTTC.

This clonotype has ten or more counts. This chain uses TRBV10-3 with TRBJ2-5; the match to TRBD2 covers 10 bases. The CDR3 totals 17 residues. V lost 4 bases and J lost 3; bases outside the gene matches: 11. CDR1 and CDR2 (germline): ENHRY, SYGVKD. CDR3 bases: TGTGCCATCAGTGGGACCTATCGGCTAGCGGGGGAAGAGACCCAGTACTTC. It yields the protein CAISGTYRLAGEETQYF.

The chain has TRBV7-2 and TRBJ2-3, with 9 bases identical to TRBD2. This CDR3 region has 17 residues. Per the germline V gene, CDR1 is SGHTA and CDR2 is FQGNSA. V shed 0 bases, J shed 3 bases, and the junction held 7 bases outside the gene matches. The CDR3 sequence is CASSLARGGLRTDTQYF. DNA of the CDR3: TGTGCCAGCAGCTTAGCGCGGGGGGGCCTTCGGACAGATACGCAGTATTTT.